This T cell receptor (beta chain) appears in the sequencing data of a study of technical replicates of blood from a handful of donors. Using immunoSEQ multiplex PCR, the repertoire was profiled, and TCRdb retains in-frame clones only, with some absent. The table shows some 54,000 clones, with 93% occurring only once. Deletions cut 6 bases from V and 4 bases from J, with 12 bases between. Germline CDR1 is MNHNS and CDR2 is SASEGT. The length of the CDR3 is 14 residues. This clone was seen a single time. The chain combines TRBV6-1 with TRBJ2-2, with a tentative D call TRBD1 (5 bases). The receptor's source is a human donor in good health. Some clones in this sample may be carry-over from other donors' samples. Specimen: PBMCs. The CDR3 DNA reads TGTGCCAGCAGGGAAAGACAGAGCACCGGGGAGCTGTTTTTT. Protein sequence: CASRERQSTGELFF.